The 26 T cell receptor beta chains below all came from one sample that was sequenced in a study of post-analysis software for immune sequencing data. Findings and limits, study-wide: The five TRBV segments detected at higher frequency in patients than in controls included TRBV5-6, TRBV5-1 and TRBV20-1.

Antigens for these TCRs are unknown. Unique molecular identifiers were carried by the TCR beta cDNA libraries. TCRdb used MiXCR to reprocess the PCR reads, holding one entry per CDR3 protein. The sample holds 400,000 to 500,000 distinct CDR3 sequences; roughly 38% are singletons and the top ten take roughly 8.2%. The source material was blood. Source of these receptors: a girl aged 2-10 years with multiple sclerosis.

For this clonotype: The junction departs from the called germline gene at one end, perhaps through a read error. This chain joins TRBV20-1 and TRBJ2-1; D is unresolved. The germline V gene has CDR1 DFQATT and CDR2 SNEGSKA (reference sequence). CDR3 length: 15 residues. Written as DNA, the CDR3 is TGCAGTGCTAGACAGGCGGAAAACTCCTACAGTGAGCAGTTCTTC. Translation: CSARQAENSYSEQFF.

This rearrangement joins TRBV4-1 to TRBJ2-1, with 10 bases fitting TRBD2. Germline CDR1 and CDR2: MGHRA and YSYEKL. Trimming at V came to 5 bases and at J to 0 bases, leaving 13 bases not matched to a gene. This CDR3 has 19 amino acids. The CDR3 sequence: CASSAPSAGGPSSYNEQFF. The CDR3 DNA is TGCGCCAGCAGCGCGCCCTCAGCGGGGGGGCCCAGCTCCTACAATGAGCAGTTCTTC.

The V gene is TRBV27, the J gene TRBJ2-2, with 11 positions matching TRBD1. From germline, CDR1 is MNHEY and CDR2 SMNVEV (reference sequence). V lost 3 bases to trimming and J lost 4 bases; unmatched junction nucleotides: 4. The CDR3 sequence is 16 residues long. In DNA, the CDR3 is TGTGCCAGCAGTTTTCGGACAGGGGGCGGCACCGGGGAGCTGTTTTTT. Its protein is CASSFRTGGGTGELFF.

This clonotype was counted between two and nine times. J is TRBJ1-2 and V is TRBV13; possibly TRBD1 for D (6 bases). The length of the CDR3 is 16 residues. The germline V and J ends were trimmed by 0 bases and 3 bases, with 14 bases remaining between them. The germline V gene has CDR1 PRHDT and CDR2 FYEKMQ (reference sequence). CDR3 coding DNA: TGTGCCAGCAGCTTAGGCCTAAGGGACAAAGACTATGGCTACACCTTC. Its protein is CASSLGLRDKDYGYTF.

The rearrangement joins TRBV6-5 to TRBJ2-1, with D possibly TRBD1 on 5 matching bases. Trimming took 4 bases from V and 4 from J, leaving 11 bases between them. The CDR3 runs to 14 residues. Germline V lookup: CDR1 MNHEY, CDR2 SVGAGI. The CDR3 sequence: CASSLDMGYNEQFF. The CDR3 region has the DNA TGTGCCAGCAGTTTGGACATGGGGTACAATGAGCAGTTCTTC.

The chain is built from TRBV7-9 and TRBJ1-1; a possible D gene is TRBD1 (5 bases). Germline V gene lookup returns CDR1 SEHNR and CDR2 FQNEAQ (reference sequence). V was cut by 7 bases and J by 3 bases, with 15 bases left in between. The CDR3 runs 14 residues. The CDR3 region has the DNA TGTGCCAGCACCCTCGGGCAGGGTCACACTGAAGCTTTCTTT. Protein: CASTLGQGHTEAFF.

This chain links TRBV7-3 with TRBJ1-5, with unresolved D. Germline lookup yields CDR1 SGHTA and CDR2 FQGTGA. CDR3 length equals 14 residues. V was clipped by 10 bases and J by 1 base, with 14 bases between them. CDR3 DNA sequence: TGTGCCACGACGCTAGGTGGGAGCAATCAGCCCCAGCATTTT. Translated, it gives CATTLGGSNQPQHF.

This rearrangement joins TRBV6-5 to TRBJ2-5; the D gene is possibly TRBD2 (7 bases). The CDR3 covers 17 residues. Germline values: CDR1 MNHEY, CDR2 SVGAGI. V lost 0 bases and J 4 bases, leaving 18 bases between the germline ends. The CDR3 DNA reads TGTGCCAGCAGTTACTCCACCTTGTGGGGAGGGGGAGAGACCCAGTACTTC. This codes for CASSYSTLWGGGETQYF.

The sample holds a few counts of this clonotype. V and J are TRBV7-3 and TRBJ1-1, with a possible D match to TRBD1 (5 bases). Deletions cut 5 bases from V and 3 bases from J, with 13 bases between. Germline-derived CDR1 and CDR2 are SGHTA and FQGTGA. There are 14 residues in the CDR3. The CDR3 nucleotides read TGTGCCAGCAGCCTCGAAGCGGGGGACACTGAAGCTTTCTTT. Its protein product is CASSLEAGDTEAFF. Combining the CDR3 with reference TRBV7-3 and TRBJ1-1 gives the whole variable domain GAGVSQTPSNKVTEKGKYVELRCDPISGHTALYWYRQSLGQGPEFLIYFQGTGAADDSGLPNDRFFAVRPEGSVSTLKIQRTERGDSAVYLCASSLEAGDTEAFFGQGTRLTVV.

CDR3 coding DNA: TGTGCCAGCAGAGCTATTCGACAGGGATGGGAGCCCCAGCATTTT. Its translation: CASRAIRQGWEPQHF. The chain uses TRBV2 and TRBJ1-5; 7 bases match TRBD1. Germline V lookup: CDR1 SNHLY, CDR2 FYNNEI. V lost 6 bases and J lost 8; bases outside the gene matches: 13. There are 15 residues in the CDR3.

This clonotype was seen a handful of times. The DNA of the CDR3 is TGTGCCAGCAGTACCGGAGGAGTAGGGGTAACCAAAAACATTCAGTACTTC. Amino acid sequence: CASSTGGVGVTKNIQYF. This chain connects TRBV6-6 to TRBJ2-4; D is tentatively TRBD1 or TRBD2 (5 bases each). Germline loops: CDR1 MNHNY, CDR2 SVGAGI (reference sequence). The CDR3 extends over 17 amino acids. V was clipped by 5 bases and J by 2 bases, with 19 bases between them.

The chain carries TRBV28 and TRBJ1-1; 10 bases line up with TRBD1. The CDR3 extends over 16 amino acids. Germline V lookup: CDR1 MDHEN, CDR2 SYDVKM. Losses at the gene ends were 2 bases for V and 1 base for J; bases not matched to a gene: 4. The CDR3 DNA reads TGTGCCAGCAGTTTAGACAGGGGGCGCGGGAACACTGAAGCTTTCTTT. Translated, it gives CASSLDRGRGNTEAFF.

The chain has TRBV25-1 and TRBJ1-2, with 10 bases lining up with TRBD1. The CDR3 contains 16 residues. V lost 8 bases, J lost 6 bases, and 15 bases stayed unmatched. In germline, CDR1 is MGHDK, CDR2 SYGVNS. The CDR3 nucleotides read TGTGCCAGCTCCCGGGACAGGGGTTTTAAGGGCCATGGCTACACCTTC. Translating it yields CASSRDRGFKGHGYTF.

This clonotype was counted many times. This chain links TRBV29-1 with TRBJ2-4, with a weak D call TRBD1 (5 bases). The CDR3 contains 12 residues. Germline CDR1 SQVTM, CDR2 ANQGSEA. The V end lost 1 base, the J end lost 8 bases, and 9 bases lay between the germline ends. The CDR3 DNA is TGCAGCGTTGAAGGGGGCGCGCACATTCAGTACTTC. It translates to CSVEGGAHIQYF.

This chain connects TRBV9 to TRBJ2-5, with 8 bases that match TRBD1. The V gene's germline CDR1 is SGDLS and CDR2 YYNGEE. The CDR3 has 14 amino acids. The junction had 15 bases not matched to a gene; V was cut back by 6 bases and J by 11 bases. The chain's CDR3 is CASTLGQGTGEQYF. In DNA, the CDR3 is TGTGCCAGCACCTTAGGACAGGGTACAGGGGAGCAGTACTTC. Supplemented by reference TRBV9 and TRBJ2-5, the full variable domain reads DSGVTQTPKHLITATGQRVTLRCSPRSGDLSVYWYQQSLDQGLQFLIQYYNGEERAKGNILERFSAQQFPDLHSELNLSSLELGDSALYFCASTLGQGTGEQYFGPGTRLLVL.

V is TRBV12-3 or TRBV12-4 and J is TRBJ1-1; D not resolved. The V end lost 3 bases, the J end lost 7 bases, and 15 bases lay between the germline ends. This CDR3 has 14 residues. CDR3 DNA sequence: TGTGCCAGCAGTTTGCCGGGGAGGAATATTGAAGCTTTCTTT. Amino acids: CASSLPGRNIEAFF.

The gene calls are TRBV20-1 and TRBJ1-1; TRBD1 agrees at 8 bases. The trim removed 4 bases at V and 4 bases at J, leaving 2 bases unmatched. Germline V gives CDR1 DFQATT, CDR2 SNEGSKA (reference sequence). The CDR3 sequence is 12 residues long. DNA for the CDR3: TGCAGTGCTACAGGGGGCCGCACTGAAGCTTTCTTT. This codes for CSATGGRTEAFF.

The chain combines TRBV29-1 with TRBJ2-1, with D possibly being TRBD2 (5 bases). The CDR3 extends over 15 amino acids. V lost 0 bases and J 0 bases, leaving 9 bases between the germline ends. Germline values: CDR1 SQVTM, CDR2 ANQGSEA. As DNA, the CDR3 is TGCAGCGTTGAAGAGATCGCGGGCTCCTACAATGAGCAGTTCTTC. It yields the protein CSVEEIAGSYNEQFF.

This chain joins TRBV7-9 and TRBJ1-6; D remains ambiguous. V was trimmed by 4 bases and J by 11 bases, leaving 15 bases between them. Germline V lookup: CDR1 SEHNR, CDR2 FQNEAQ (reference sequence). This CDR3 comprises 14 residues. The CDR3 region is CASSSDFLGPPLHF. The DNA of the CDR3 is TGTGCCAGCAGCTCGGATTTTTTGGGTCCACCCCTCCACTTT.

This clonotype was seen only a few times. The rearrangement uses TRBV7-9 and TRBJ1-2; D is undetermined. Trimming removed 1 base from V and 6 bases from J, with 0 bases in between. This CDR3 is built from 10 residues. Germline CDR1 reads SEHNR; CDR2 reads FQNEAQ (reference sequence). Written as DNA, the CDR3 is TGTGCCAGCAGCTTAGATGGCTACACCTTC. This sequence encodes CASSLDGYTF.

This chain connects TRBV9 to TRBJ2-1; D assignment may be TRBD1 or TRBD2 (5 bases each). Trimming removed 3 bases at V and 0 bases at J, with 10 bases between. Germline CDR1 reads SGDLS; CDR2 reads YYNGEE. This CDR3 comprises 15 residues. The CDR3, as DNA: TGTGCCAGCAGCGAGTGGGACGGCTCCTACAATGAGCAGTTCTTC. Residues: CASSEWDGSYNEQFF.

The gene calls are TRBV28 and TRBJ2-3; no clear D. The CDR3 sequence is 12 residues long. Trimming left V 6 bases short and J 2 bases short, with 6 bases between. Germline lookup yields CDR1 MDHEN and CDR2 SYDVKM. The CDR3 sequence is CASRPLTDTQYF. For the CDR3, the DNA is TGTGCCAGCAGACCCCTCACAGATACGCAGTATTTT.

This clonotype was recorded a few times. This rearrangement joins TRBV9 to TRBJ2-7; D possibly matches TRBD1 or TRBD2 (5 bases each). V lost 4 bases, J lost 2 bases, and 13 bases lay in between. Germline V gives CDR1 SGDLS, CDR2 YYNGEE. CDR3 length equals 14 residues. CDR3 nucleotide sequence: TGTGCCAGCAGCCCTTGGGACCGGACCTACGAGCAGTACTTC. This gives the protein CASSPWDRTYEQYF.

This clonotype has a single count. The chain links TRBV5-1 to TRBJ2-6; the match to TRBD2 covers 7 bases. The V gene's germline CDR1 is SGHRS and CDR2 YFSETQ. Unmatched junction bases numbered 8, after V lost 5 bases and J lost 0 bases. The CDR3 sequence is 17 residues long. The CDR3 sequence: CASRKTGGVSGANVLTF. CDR3 coding DNA: TGCGCCAGCAGGAAGACGGGGGGTGTCTCTGGGGCCAACGTCCTGACTTTC.

The gene calls are TRBV28 and TRBJ2-5; 8 bases line up with TRBD1. V shed 5 bases and J 6 bases; nucleotides not matched to a gene: 8. Germline CDR1 reads MDHEN; CDR2 reads SYDVKM. There are 14 residues in the CDR3. The CDR3 here is CASSPSGGRKTQYF. In nucleotides, the CDR3 is TGTGCCAGCAGTCCATCAGGGGGCAGGAAGACCCAGTACTTC.

This clonotype was counted a few times. In DNA, the CDR3 is TGCGCCAGCAGCCCACGGACAGGGGGCCACGAGCAGTACTTC. Protein sequence: CASSPRTGGHEQYF. V is TRBV5-1 and J is TRBJ2-4; 11 bases are a match to TRBD1. The DNA end lines up better with TRBJ2-7; the J call may be wrong. Germline-derived CDR1 and CDR2 are SGHRS and YFSETQ. The CDR3 is made up of 14 amino acids.